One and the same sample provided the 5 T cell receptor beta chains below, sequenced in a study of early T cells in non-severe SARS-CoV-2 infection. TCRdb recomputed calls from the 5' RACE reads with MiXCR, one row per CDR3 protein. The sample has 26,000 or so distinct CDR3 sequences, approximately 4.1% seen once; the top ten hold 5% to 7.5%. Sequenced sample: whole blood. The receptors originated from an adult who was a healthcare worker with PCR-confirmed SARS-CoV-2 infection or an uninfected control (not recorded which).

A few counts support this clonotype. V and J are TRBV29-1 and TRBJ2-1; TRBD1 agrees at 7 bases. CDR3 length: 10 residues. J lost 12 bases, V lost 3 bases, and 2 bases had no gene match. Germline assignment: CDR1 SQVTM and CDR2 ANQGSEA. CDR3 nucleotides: TGCAGCGTTGAGGACAGGTCGCAGTTCTTC. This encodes CSVEDRSQFF.

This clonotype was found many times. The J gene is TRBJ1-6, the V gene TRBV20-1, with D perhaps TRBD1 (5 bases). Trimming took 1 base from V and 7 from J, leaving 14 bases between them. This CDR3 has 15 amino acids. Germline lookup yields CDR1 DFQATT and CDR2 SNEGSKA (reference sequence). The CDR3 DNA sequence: TGCAGTGCTAGAGGAGGGGTGGATTGGAATTCACCCCTCCACTTT. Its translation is CSARGGVDWNSPLHF.

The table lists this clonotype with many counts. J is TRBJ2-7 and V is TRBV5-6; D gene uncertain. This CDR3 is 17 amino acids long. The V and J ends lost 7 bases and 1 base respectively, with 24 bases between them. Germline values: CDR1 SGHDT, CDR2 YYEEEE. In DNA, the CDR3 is TGTGCCAGCCTTTATTTGCCCGCGGACGGAGTATCCTACGAGCAGTACTTC. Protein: CASLYLPADGVSYEQYF. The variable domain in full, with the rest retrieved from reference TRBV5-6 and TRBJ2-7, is DAGVTQSPTHLIKTRGQQVTLRCSPKSGHDTVSWYQQALGQGPQFIFQYYEEEERQRGNFPDRFSGHQFPNYSSELNVNALLLGDSALYLCASLYLPADGVSYEQYFGPGTRLTVT.

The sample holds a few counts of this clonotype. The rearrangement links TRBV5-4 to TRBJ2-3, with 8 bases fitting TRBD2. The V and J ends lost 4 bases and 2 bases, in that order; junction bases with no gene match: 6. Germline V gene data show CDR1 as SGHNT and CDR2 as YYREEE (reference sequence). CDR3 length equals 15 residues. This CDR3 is CASSREGPNTDTQYF. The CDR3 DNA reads TGTGCCAGCAGCCGGGAGGGCCCGAACACAGATACGCAGTATTTT.

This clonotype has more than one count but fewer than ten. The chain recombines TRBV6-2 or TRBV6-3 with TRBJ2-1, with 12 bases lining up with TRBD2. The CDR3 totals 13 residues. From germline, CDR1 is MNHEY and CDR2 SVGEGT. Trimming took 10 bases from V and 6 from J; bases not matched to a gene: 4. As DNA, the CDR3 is TGTGCCACCGTACTAGCGGGAGGCAATGAGCAGTTCTTC. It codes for CATVLAGGNEQFF.